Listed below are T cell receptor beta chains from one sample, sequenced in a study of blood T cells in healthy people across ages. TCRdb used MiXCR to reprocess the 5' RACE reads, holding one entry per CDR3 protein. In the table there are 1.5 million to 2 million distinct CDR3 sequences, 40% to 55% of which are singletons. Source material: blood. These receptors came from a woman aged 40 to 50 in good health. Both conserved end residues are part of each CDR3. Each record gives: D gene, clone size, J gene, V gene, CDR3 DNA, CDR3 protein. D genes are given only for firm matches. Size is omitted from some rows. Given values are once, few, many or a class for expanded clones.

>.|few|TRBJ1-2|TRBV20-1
TGCAGTGCTCCGACGGGGAATGGCTATGGCTACACCTTC
CSAPTGNGYGYTF
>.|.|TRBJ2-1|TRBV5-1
TGCGCCAGCAGCTTGGGGTTAGTCGGACGGAGCTCCTACAATGAGCAGTTCTTC
CASSLGLVGRSSYNEQFF
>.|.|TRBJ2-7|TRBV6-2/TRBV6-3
TGTGCCAGTCATCGGGGGGCGCGCGAGCAGTACTTC
CASHRGAREQYF
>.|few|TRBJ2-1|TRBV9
TGTGCCAGCAGCGTTTCTGGGACACGAGACAATGAGCAGTTCTTC
CASSVSGTRDNEQFF
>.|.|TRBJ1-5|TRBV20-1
TGCAGTGCCATAGACAGTGCAAATCAGCCCCAGCATTTT
CSAIDSANQPQHF
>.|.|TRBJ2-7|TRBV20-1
TGCAGTGTTCTAAAAGTGAGGCCCAGGACGTCCGAGCAGTACTTC
CSVLKVRPRTSEQYF
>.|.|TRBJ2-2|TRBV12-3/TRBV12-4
TGTGCCAGCAGTTGGGGGTTGGGGGGGCTCCACACCGGGGAGCTGTTTTTT
CASSWGLGGLHTGELFF
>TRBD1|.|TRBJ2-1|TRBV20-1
TGCAGTGCCGATTTAGACAGGGGTGATGAGCAGTTCTTC
CSADLDRGDEQFF
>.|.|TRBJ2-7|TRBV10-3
TGTGCCATCAGTGAGTCGCAGCCGCCTTCCTACGAGCAGTACTTC
CAISESQPPSYEQYF
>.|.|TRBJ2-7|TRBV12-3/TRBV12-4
TGTGCCAGCAGTTTAGGGGGTTCTCCGTCCGAGCAGTACTTC
CASSLGGSPSEQYF
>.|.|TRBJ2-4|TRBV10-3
TGTGCCATCAGTGATTCGGGGGGCCCAAAAGACATTCAGTACTTC
CAISDSGGPKDIQYF
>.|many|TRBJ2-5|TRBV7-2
TGCGCCAGCAGCTTGGATGAGACCCAGTACTTC
CASSLDETQYF
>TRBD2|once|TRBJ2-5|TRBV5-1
TGCGCCAGCAGCTTTTCTAGCGGGGGGGCGGAAGAGACCCAGTACTTC
CASSFSSGGAEETQYF
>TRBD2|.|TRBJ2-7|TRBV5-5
TGTGCCAGCAGCCCAGCGGGGGTTCTTACGAAGCAGTACTTC
CASSPAGVLTKQYF
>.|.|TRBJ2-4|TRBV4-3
TGCGCCAGCAGCCAAGTGGTACAGGGGGGGAACATTCAGTACTTC
CASSQVVQGGNIQYF
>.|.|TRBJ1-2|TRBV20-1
TGCAGTGCTAGAGATCGGGCCAGGTCTAACTATGGCTACACCTTC
CSARDRARSNYGYTF
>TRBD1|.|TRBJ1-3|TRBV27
TGTGCCAGCAGTCTAACCCCGGACAGGGGAAGAAACACCATATATTTT
CASSLTPDRGRNTIYF
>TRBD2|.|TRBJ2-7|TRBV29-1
TGCAGCGTTGAAGAACGGGGCAGCGGGGGAACCTACGAGCAGTACTTC
CSVEERGSGGTYEQYF
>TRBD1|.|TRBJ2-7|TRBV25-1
TGTGCCAGCAGTGAGTCAGGGGGCGCCGGGTACGAGCAGTACTTC
CASSESGGAGYEQYF
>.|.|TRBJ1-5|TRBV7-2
TGTGCCAGCAGCTTAGCAGGGGTAGCGAATCAGCCCCAGCATTTT
CASSLAGVANQPQHF
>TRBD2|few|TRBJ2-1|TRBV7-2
TGTGCCAGCAGTCGGACCGGGACTAGCGGAACCGGTGAGCAGTTCTTC
CASSRTGTSGTGEQFF
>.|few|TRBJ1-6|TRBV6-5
TGTGCCAGCAGTTACGGGGGCAGCTCCTATAATTCACCCCTCCACTTT
CASSYGGSSYNSPLHF
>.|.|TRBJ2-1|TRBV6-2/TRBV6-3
TGTGCCAGCAGTTACTCGAGTCTTGGGACCTCAGACAGTGAGCAGTTCTTC
CASSYSSLGTSDSEQFF
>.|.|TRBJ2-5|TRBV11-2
TGTGCCAGCAGCTTAGAAGAACCGGACTGGATCCAAGAGACCCAGTACTTC
CASSLEEPDWIQETQYF
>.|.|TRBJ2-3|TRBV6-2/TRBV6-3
TGTGCCAGCAGTTACTCTCCAGATACGCATTATTTT
CASSYSPDTHYF
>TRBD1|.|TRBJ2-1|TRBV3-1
TGTGCCAGCAGCCAAGGGGCCGGGACAGGGGAGCATGAGCAGTTCTTC
CASSQGAGTGEHEQFF